The 3 T cell receptor beta chains below come from one sample, sequenced in a study of blood T cell repertoires in COVID-19. Some clones are missing from TCRdb's copy, which holds only in-frame ones; the method was immunoSEQ multiplex PCR. The data hold approximately 150,000 clones, with 88% observed a single time. Sequenced input: peripheral blood. All receptors come from a human donor with COVID-19, enrolled during active disease. The donor label of this sample is uncertain.

Written as DNA, the CDR3 is TGTGCCAGCAGCTTGACAGGCAGATCACCCCTCCACTTT. Its translation: CASSLTGRSPLHF. The rearrangement links TRBV7-8 to TRBJ1-6; TRBD1 might be the D (6 bases). The CDR3 totals 13 residues. CDR1 and CDR2 (germline): SGHVS, FQNEAQ. Trimming took 3 bases from V and 10 from J, leaving 10 bases between them.

This chain connects TRBV3-1 (or the pseudogene TRBV3-2) to TRBJ2-1, with TRBD2 matching over 9 bases. Germline assignment: CDR1 LGHDT and CDR2 YNNKEL (reference sequence). The V gene end was trimmed by 2 bases and the J gene end by 7 bases; junction bases not matched to a gene: 6. This CDR3 spans 15 amino acids. The CDR3 loop is CASSQSVSGRNEQFF. CDR3 DNA sequence: TGTGCCAGCAGCCAATCTGTCAGCGGGAGGAATGAGCAGTTCTTC.

The chain links TRBV19 to TRBJ1-1; TRBD1 might be the D (5 bases). This CDR3 is built from 15 residues. Germline V gene data show CDR1 as LNHDA and CDR2 as SQIVND (reference sequence). Trimming stripped 0 bases from V and 4 bases from J, with 12 bases between. The CDR3 loop reads CASSIDRGYRTEAFF. In nucleotides, the CDR3 is TGTGCCAGTAGTATAGATCGGGGGTATCGCACTGAAGCTTTCTTT.